This T cell receptor beta chain was obtained from a study of T-cell memory formation after mild COVID-19. TCRdb recomputed calls from the 5' RACE reads with MiXCR, one row per CDR3 protein. The sample has around 250,000 distinct CDR3 sequences; 8% to 9.5% are singletons. This receptor was obtained from a man aged 18 to 29 who had mild COVID-19 (a few samples of this study predate the infection). Cell type and time point are not known. Material: PBMCs or a T cell subset sorted from them (not recorded which).

The CDR3 loop reads CASSYPPSQDTDTQYF. The DNA of the CDR3 is TGTGCCAGCAGTTACCCGCCGTCTCAAGACACAGATACGCAGTATTTT. The J gene is TRBJ2-3, the V gene TRBV6-6; D is unclear. The CDR3 is 16 residues long. Per germline, CDR1 MNHNY and CDR2 SVGAGI (reference sequence). Deletions cut 2 bases from V and 2 bases from J, with 14 bases between.